This section outlines one T cell receptor beta chain sequence together with its context. Its antigen is unidentified. Primers included in the PCR were 60 Vbeta and 13 Jbeta primers. Data came from immunoSEQ multiplex PCR; TCRdb stores just in-frame clones and leaves some out. The sample has under 150,000 clones, approximately 83% seen once. These data belong to a study of cytomegalovirus exposure and HLA in healthy donors. The study's findings and limits: Researchers catalogued approximately 170 TCR beta chains as cytomegalovirus-associated. Apparent HLA restriction characterized most CMV-associated TCR beta chains in a later analysis. Most subjects' HLA-A and HLA-B alleles were reportedly predicted from TCR beta sequences. Certain indistinguishable V segments, among them TRBV6-2 and TRBV6-3, were excluded.

V was cut by 1 base and J by 4 bases, with 9 bases left in between. Germline CDR1 SGHDT, CDR2 YYEEEE. CDR3 length: 14 amino acids. The TCR sequence derives from a woman under 30 in good health and CMV-seronegative. The chain is built from TRBV5-6 and TRBJ1-3, with unresolved D. The sample comprised PBMCs. The CDR3 sequence: CASSLNWQGNTIYF. The CDR3, as DNA: TGTGCCAGCAGCTTGAATTGGCAGGGAAACACCATATATTTT.